This T cell receptor beta chain appears in the sequencing data of a study of T cells in Graves' hyperthyroidism and ophthalmopathy. After removal of 2 bases from V and 2 bases from J, the junction contained 17 bases not matched to a gene. The germline V gene encodes CDR1 SGHVS and CDR2 FQNEAQ. CDR3 length equals 20 residues. Uncontrolled infections, other autoimmune diseases, pregnancy or lactation led to exclusion of patients. Clinicians diagnosed patients from clinical symptoms, serum thyroxine and TRAb, thyroid ultrasound and orbital computed tomography. RNA transcripts provided the source from which TCR beta CDR3 regions were amplified. In the first-round RT-PCR of the TCR CDR3, the HTBI primer set was used. TCRdb called the multiplex PCR reads again in MiXCR, with one record for every CDR3 protein. Found here are about 350,000 distinct CDR3 sequences, around 13% of them singletons; the top ten hold approximately 35%.

This receptor was obtained from a woman aged 40 to 50 with Graves' ophthalmopathy. V usage is TRBV7-8 and J usage is TRBJ1-5; 8 nucleotides line up with TRBD1. The source material was blood. CDR3 sequence (DNA): TGTGCCAGCAGCTTAATCCGTGTCAGGGGGCGCGGTGTGGGCAATCAGCCCCAGCATTTT. Translated, it gives CASSLIRVRGRGVGNQPQHF.